The rows below give T cell receptor beta chains drawn from one sample of a study of cytomegalovirus exposure and HLA in healthy donors. Sequencing used immunoSEQ multiplex PCR; TCRdb keeps in-frame clones, though not all of them. This table lists 100,000 to 150,000 clones. The sample taken for sequencing was PBMCs. These receptors came from a man younger than 30 in good health and CMV-seronegative. Both conserved end residues are part of each CDR3. A D gene is named only where the DNA matches it firmly.

d_call: TRBD1; j_call: TRBJ1-1; v_call: TRBV5-1; cdr3_nt: TGCGCCAGCAGCTTAGGGACAGGGAAAGCGGGCACTGAAGCTTTCTTT; cdr3_aa: CASSLGTGKAGTEAFF
d_call: TRBD1; j_call: TRBJ1-1; v_call: TRBV7-9; cdr3_nt: TGTGCCAGCAGTCCGGACAGGGGGTTTACTGAAGCTTTCTTT; cdr3_aa: CASSPDRGFTEAFF
d_call: TRBD2; j_call: TRBJ2-1; v_call: TRBV6-5; cdr3_nt: TGTGCCAGCAGTTACTCGCGACTAGCTGTAAATGAGCAGTTCTTC; cdr3_aa: CASSYSRLAVNEQFF
d_call: -; j_call: TRBJ1-2; v_call: TRBV2; cdr3_nt: TGTGCCAGCAGTGCGACAGGCACGGTGGGCTATGGCTACACCTTC; cdr3_aa: CASSATGTVGYGYTF
d_call: -; j_call: TRBJ1-1; v_call: TRBV5-4; cdr3_nt: TGTGCCAGCAGCTTGGATAGCACTGAAGCTTTCTTT; cdr3_aa: CASSLDSTEAFF
d_call: TRBD1; j_call: TRBJ1-1; v_call: TRBV6-5; cdr3_nt: TGTGCCAGCAGTTCCTCCGACAGGGTGGTTACTGAAGCTTTCTTT; cdr3_aa: CASSSSDRVVTEAFF
d_call: TRBD1; j_call: TRBJ2-5; v_call: TRBV5-6; cdr3_nt: TGTGCCAGCAGCCCGGGGGGACAGGGGGGAGAGACCCAGTACTTC; cdr3_aa: CASSPGGQGGETQYF
d_call: -; j_call: TRBJ2-3; v_call: TRBV4-3; cdr3_nt: TGCGTCAGCAGCCAAGGGGCTACGTTAGATACGCAGTATTTT; cdr3_aa: CVSSQGATLDTQYF
d_call: TRBD2; j_call: TRBJ2-1; v_call: TRBV4-2; cdr3_nt: TGTGCCAGCAGCCAAGAGCGGGAGAGGGATGAGCAGTTCTTC; cdr3_aa: CASSQERERDEQFF
d_call: TRBD2; j_call: TRBJ2-7; v_call: TRBV5-8; cdr3_nt: TGTGCCAGCAGCTTTCGCGGGACTAGTCGCTACGAGCAGTACTTC; cdr3_aa: CASSFRGTSRYEQYF
d_call: -; j_call: TRBJ2-5; v_call: TRBV4-1; cdr3_nt: TGCGCCAGCAGCCAGACGATTCCGGGAGTCCAAGAGACCCAGTACTTC; cdr3_aa: CASSQTIPGVQETQYF